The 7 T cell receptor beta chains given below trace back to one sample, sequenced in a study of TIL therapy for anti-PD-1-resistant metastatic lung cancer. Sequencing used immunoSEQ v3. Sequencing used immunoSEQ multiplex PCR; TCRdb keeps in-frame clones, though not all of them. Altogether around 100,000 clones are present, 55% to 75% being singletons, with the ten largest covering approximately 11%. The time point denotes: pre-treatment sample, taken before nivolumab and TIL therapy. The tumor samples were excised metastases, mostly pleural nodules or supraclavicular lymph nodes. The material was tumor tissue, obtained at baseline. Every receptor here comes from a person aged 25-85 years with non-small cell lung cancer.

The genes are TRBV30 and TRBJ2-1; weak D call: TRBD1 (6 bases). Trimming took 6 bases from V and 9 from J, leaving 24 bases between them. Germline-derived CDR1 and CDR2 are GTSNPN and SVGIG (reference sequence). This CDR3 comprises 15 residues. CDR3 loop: CACTRGSSLLGEQFF. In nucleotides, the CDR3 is TGTGCCTGTACAAGGGGGTCCAGCTTACTAGGTGAGCAGTTCTTC.

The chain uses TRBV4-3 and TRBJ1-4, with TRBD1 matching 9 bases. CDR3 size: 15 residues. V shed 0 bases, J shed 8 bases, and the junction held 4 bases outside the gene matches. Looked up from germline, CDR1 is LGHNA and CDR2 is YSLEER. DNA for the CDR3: TGCGCCAGCAGCCAAGACGGACAGGGGAAAGAAAAACTGTTTTTT. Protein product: CASSQDGQGKEKLFF.

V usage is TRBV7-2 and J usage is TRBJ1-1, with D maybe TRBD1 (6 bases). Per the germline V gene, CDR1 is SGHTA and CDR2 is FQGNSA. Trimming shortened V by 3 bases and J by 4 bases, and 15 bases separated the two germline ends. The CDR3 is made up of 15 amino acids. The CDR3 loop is CASSLIRGAGTEAFF. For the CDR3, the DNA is TGTGCCAGCAGCTTGATCCGGGGGGCGGGCACTGAAGCTTTCTTT.

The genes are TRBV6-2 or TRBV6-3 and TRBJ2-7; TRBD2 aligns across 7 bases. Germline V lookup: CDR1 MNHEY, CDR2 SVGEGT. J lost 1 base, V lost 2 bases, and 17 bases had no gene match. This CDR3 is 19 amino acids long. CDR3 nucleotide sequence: TGTGCCAGCAGTTACCCGACCGGGCCCGGCAGCGGGAATTCCTACGAGCAGTACTTC. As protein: CASSYPTGPGSGNSYEQYF.

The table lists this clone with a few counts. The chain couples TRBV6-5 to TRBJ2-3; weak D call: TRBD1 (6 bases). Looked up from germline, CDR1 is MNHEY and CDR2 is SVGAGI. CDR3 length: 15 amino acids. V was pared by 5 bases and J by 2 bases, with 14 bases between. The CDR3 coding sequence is TGTGCCAGCAGTCAGAACAGGGACCCCACAGATACGCAGTATTTT. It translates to CASSQNRDPTDTQYF.

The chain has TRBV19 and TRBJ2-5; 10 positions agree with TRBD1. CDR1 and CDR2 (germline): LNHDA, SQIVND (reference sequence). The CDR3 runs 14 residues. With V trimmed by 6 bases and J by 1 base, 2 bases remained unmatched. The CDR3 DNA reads TGTGCCAGTAGAAGGGACAGGGGCCAAGAGACCCAGTACTTC. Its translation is CASRRDRGQETQYF.

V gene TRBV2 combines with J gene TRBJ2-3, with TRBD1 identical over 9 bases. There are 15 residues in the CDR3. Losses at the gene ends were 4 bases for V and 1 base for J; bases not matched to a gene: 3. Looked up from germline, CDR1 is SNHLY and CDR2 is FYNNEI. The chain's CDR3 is CASSGDRVGTDTQYF. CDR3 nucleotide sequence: TGTGCCAGCAGTGGGGACAGGGTGGGCACAGATACGCAGTATTTT.